The 7 T cell receptor beta chains in this list originate from one sample, sequenced in a study of T cells after yellow fever vaccination. In TCRdb, the 5' RACE reads were re-called with MiXCR into one record per CDR3 protein. The repertoire includes 250,000 or so distinct CDR3 sequences, around 7% of them detected once, and more than 0.8% sits in the top ten. Sequenced material: CD4+ T cells sorted from PBMCs, taken 15 days after the yellow fever booster vaccination. These receptors were obtained from a man younger than 40 who received the YFV17D yellow fever vaccine.

Concerning this clonotype itself: A much larger clonotype is one base distant, so this may be a read error. V usage is TRBV12-3 or TRBV12-4 and J usage is TRBJ2-2, with 7 bases matching TRBD2. The CDR3 is 13 residues long. J lost 6 bases, V lost 6 bases, and 4 bases had no gene match. CDR3 coding DNA: TGTGCCAGCAGGCGGGAGTGCCCCGGGGAGCTGTTTTTT. This translates into CASRRECPGELFF.

This clonotype was found many times. J is TRBJ2-5 and V is TRBV29-1; D call uncertain. The CDR3 consists of 10 residues. V lost 4 bases and J lost 5, with 5 bases in between. Germline lookup yields CDR1 SQVTM and CDR2 ANQGSEA. CDR3 loop: CSVVAETQYF. The CDR3 DNA follows: TGCAGCGTTGTAGCTGAGACCCAGTACTTC.

The chain joins TRBV5-1 to TRBJ1-2; D is ambiguous. CDR3 length equals 14 residues. V lost 0 bases to trimming and J lost 1 base, with 7 bases between them. CDR1 is SGHRS and CDR2 is YFSETQ in the germline V gene. The CDR3 protein is CASSLAISNYGYTF. The DNA for the CDR3 is TGCGCCAGCAGCTTGGCCATAAGTAACTATGGCTACACCTTC.

The chain is built from TRBV20-1 and TRBJ2-7, with D perhaps TRBD1 or TRBD2 (6 bases each). The CDR3 consists of 13 residues. Trimming cost V 6 bases and J 4 bases, with 16 bases left between them. Germline values: CDR1 DFQATT, CDR2 SNEGSKA (reference sequence). CDR3 bases: TGCAGTGCCCCGTCCGGGGGCCAGTACGAGCAGTACTTC. Its translation is CSAPSGGQYEQYF.

The chain has TRBV19 and TRBJ2-1, with a weak D call TRBD2 (5 bases). The germline V and J ends were trimmed by 4 bases and 2 bases, with 18 bases remaining between them. Germline V gene sequence: CDR1 LNHDA, CDR2 SQIVND (reference sequence). The CDR3 totals 17 residues. Here the CDR3 DNA reads TGTGCCAGTAGTACCCTCCTAGCACCCACGGCCTACAATGAGCAGTTCTTC. Its translation is CASSTLLAPTAYNEQFF.

This clonotype appeared many times. The CDR3 reads CASSPDRAYGYTF. CDR3 nucleotides: TGTGCCAGCTCACCCGACAGGGCCTATGGCTACACCTTC. The chain is built from TRBV18 and TRBJ1-2; 7 bases line up with TRBD1. The CDR3 loop spans 13 amino acids. With V trimmed by 3 bases and J by 4 bases, 2 bases remained unmatched. Germline loops: CDR1 KGHSH, CDR2 LQKENI.

Of note for this clonotype: A read error may be the cause here, since a much bigger clone is one base away. The V and J genes are TRBV29-1 and TRBJ2-1, with D hard to call. This CDR3 has 12 residues. From germline, CDR1 is SQVTM and CDR2 ANQGSEA. V was cut by 3 bases and J by 11 bases, with 14 bases left in between. Here the CDR3 DNA reads TGCAGCGTTGACAGCTTCTCCCATAAGCAGTTCTTC. It yields the protein CSVDSFSHKQFF.